These 9 T cell receptor beta chains were all obtained from the same sample, sequenced in a study of identical twins. TCRdb called the 5' RACE reads again in MiXCR, with one record for every CDR3 protein. The profile shows some 790,000 distinct CDR3 sequences, roughly 18% of them singletons. These sequences were also reported in another study, on T cells expressing NK-cell markers.

The sequenced sample consisted of PBMCs. The origin of the receptors is a woman younger than 30 in good health.

A few counts support this clonotype. This chain connects TRBV6-5 to TRBJ2-7; the D gene is possibly TRBD1 (5 bases). This CDR3 has 12 amino acids. Germline V lookup: CDR1 MNHEY, CDR2 SVGAGI. The ends were cut back, 5 bases at V and 6 bases at J, with 11 bases in the middle. The CDR3 nucleotides read TGTGCCAGCAGTCACACAGGACCCGAGCAGTACTTC. Its translation is CASSHTGPEQYF.

The J gene is TRBJ2-7, the V gene TRBV12-3 or TRBV12-4; 9 nucleotides match TRBD1. J gave up 9 bases and V 3 bases, and 3 bases lay outside the gene matches. The CDR3 consists of 12 residues. The CDR3 is CASSFYRGRQYF. In nucleotides, the CDR3 is TGTGCCAGCAGTTTCTACAGGGGGCGGCAGTACTTC.

This clonotype has more than one count but fewer than ten. The chain recombines TRBV19 with TRBJ2-5; 11 bases line up with TRBD2. Trimming at V came to 8 bases and at J to 7 bases, leaving 6 bases not matched to a gene. This CDR3 is built from 13 residues. Germline V lookup: CDR1 LNHDA, CDR2 SQIVND (reference sequence). In DNA form, the CDR3 reads TGTGCCAGTCTTAGACTAGCGGGGCGGACCCAGTACTTC. This sequence encodes CASLRLAGRTQYF.

This chain uses TRBV12-5 with TRBJ2-1; D is unresolved. Trimming shortened V by 8 bases and J by 4 bases, and 12 bases separated the two germline ends. The CDR3 sequence is 13 residues long. In germline, CDR1 is LGHNT, CDR2 FRNRAP. Here the CDR3 reads CASLLPPYNEQFF. The CDR3 nucleotides are TGTGCTAGTCTTCTACCCCCATACAATGAGCAGTTCTTC.

J is TRBJ1-1 and V is TRBV20-1; D is undetermined. V was shortened by 6 bases and J by 0 bases, with 8 bases between the two germline ends. Germline lookup yields CDR1 DFQATT and CDR2 SNEGSKA (reference sequence). CDR3 length: 12 residues. The CDR3 loop reads CSARTMNTEAFF. The CDR3 DNA reads TGCAGTGCGAGAACTATGAACACTGAAGCTTTCTTT.

The chain carries TRBV29-1 and TRBJ1-5; D is uncertain. This CDR3 has 13 residues. Germline CDR1 and CDR2: SQVTM and ANQGSEA. V shed 5 bases and J shed 2 bases, with 10 bases lying between them. In nucleotides, the CDR3 is TGCAGCGTTACCGCTGGGGGCAATCAGCCCCAGCATTTT. This codes for CSVTAGGNQPQHF.

This clonotype was seen more than once but under ten times. This rearrangement joins TRBV20-1 to TRBJ2-1; 8 bases align to TRBD2. Germline V gives CDR1 DFQATT, CDR2 SNEGSKA (reference sequence). V lost 1 base to trimming and J lost 0 bases; unmatched junction nucleotides: 5. CDR3 size: 16 residues. The DNA for the CDR3 is TGCAGTGCTAGAGTAGTCGGGAGGGTCTCCTACAATGAGCAGTTCTTC. The encoded protein is CSARVVGRVSYNEQFF.

Only a few counts were recorded for this clonotype. The rearrangement uses TRBV12-3 or TRBV12-4 and TRBJ1-2; D gene unclear. The V and J ends lost 5 bases and 8 bases respectively, with 18 bases between them. The CDR3 extends over 14 amino acids. DNA for the CDR3: TGTGCCAGCAGTACAGCTCCCGGCTCAGGAGGCTACACCTTC. Translation gives CASSTAPGSGGYTF.

The DNA of the CDR3 is TGCAGTGCTAGAGATGGGGCAGGGGACAATGAGCAGTTCTTC. Its translation is CSARDGAGDNEQFF. The chain is built from TRBV20-1 and TRBJ2-1, with a tentative D call TRBD1 (6 bases). Germline V gene sequence: CDR1 DFQATT, CDR2 SNEGSKA (reference sequence). V was trimmed by 0 bases and J by 5 bases, leaving 11 bases between them. CDR3 length equals 14 residues.